These 27 T cell receptor beta chains originate from one sample sequenced in a study of graft-versus-host responses after intestinal transplantation. Profiled with immunoSEQ multiplex PCR; TCRdb holds only in-frame clones, not every one. The sample shows 13,000 to 15,000 clones, under 70% of them seen only once. Intraepithelial and lamina propria lymphocytes were freed from processed graft tissue. This sample comprised ileum tissue, obtained approximately 690 days after intestinal transplantation. The receptors shown here come from a human patient who received an intestinal transplant, so some T cells may come from the graft donor.

The rearrangement uses TRBV4-1 and TRBJ2-2; TRBD2 agrees at 13 bases. This CDR3 is built from 17 residues. V lost 5 bases to trimming and J lost 7 bases; unmatched junction nucleotides: 10. Germline V CDR1 and CDR2: MGHRA, YSYEKL. The chain's CDR3 is CASSKLAGGPTVGELFF. CDR3 in DNA: TGCGCCAGCAGCAAACTAGCGGGAGGGCCGACGGTCGGGGAGCTGTTTTTT.

This clone came up a few times. This chain joins TRBV2 and TRBJ1-1; D gene uncertain. In germline, CDR1 is SNHLY, CDR2 FYNNEI. V lost 8 bases, J lost 1 base, and 14 bases lay in between. This CDR3 is 14 amino acids long. Written as DNA, the CDR3 is TGTGCCAGCCGAGCCGACGCACCGAACACTGAAGCTTTCTTT. This codes for CASRADAPNTEAFF.

V is TRBV11-3 and J is TRBJ2-1, with 11 bases identical to TRBD2. The germline gives CDR1 SGHNT, CDR2 YENEEA. Unmatched junction bases numbered 0, after V lost 1 base and J lost 4 bases. This CDR3 has 15 residues. The CDR3 DNA sequence: TGTGCCAGCAGCTTAGGGACTAGCGGGTACAATGAGCAGTTCTTC. This encodes CASSLGTSGYNEQFF.

The sample holds a few counts of this clone. The rearrangement joins TRBV4-3 to TRBJ2-3, with D perhaps TRBD1 or TRBD2 (6 bases each). Per the germline V gene, CDR1 is LGHNA and CDR2 is YSLEER. V lost 2 bases and J 1 base, leaving 10 bases between the germline ends. This CDR3 has 15 amino acids. The CDR3 is CASSQLRGGTDTQYF. The CDR3 nucleotides read TGCGCCAGCAGCCAACTTAGGGGGGGCACAGATACGCAGTATTTT.

This clone appeared a single time. The rearrangement links TRBV7-8 to TRBJ2-5, with D possibly being TRBD2 (5 bases). Germline V gene sequence: CDR1 SGHVS, CDR2 FQNEAQ. The V gene lost 7 bases and the J gene lost 0 bases, with 12 bases spanning the gap. The CDR3 is made up of 14 amino acids. CDR3 amino acids: CASTQRHNQETQYF. The CDR3 DNA follows: TGTGCCAGCACCCAGCGGCACAACCAAGAGACCCAGTACTTC.

The chain has TRBV14 and TRBJ2-7; maybe TRBD2 (6 bases). Trimming took 8 bases from V and 0 from J, leaving 11 bases between them. From germline, CDR1 is SGHDN and CDR2 FVKESK. The CDR3 is made up of 13 amino acids. In DNA form, the CDR3 reads TGTGCCAGCCAGCGGGCAAACTCCTACGAGCAGTACTTC. It specifies CASQRANSYEQYF.

The rearrangement uses TRBV9 and TRBJ1-6, with no clear D. V was trimmed by 0 bases and J by 7 bases, leaving 5 bases between them. This CDR3 is built from 13 residues. The germline CDR1 and CDR2 sequences are SGDLS and YYNGEE. CDR3 amino acids: CASSVDKNSPLHF. In nucleotides, the CDR3 is TGTGCCAGCAGCGTAGACAAAAATTCACCCCTCCACTTT.

This chain connects TRBV2 to TRBJ1-6; 7 bases fit TRBD1. V was clipped by 7 bases and J by 0 bases; unmatched bases: 9. Germline-derived CDR1 and CDR2 are SNHLY and FYNNEI. The CDR3 runs 17 residues. The CDR3 DNA is TGTGCCAGCATCGGATCAGGGGGGAACTCCTATAATTCACCCCTCCACTTT. Residues: CASIGSGGNSYNSPLHF.

The chain links TRBV30 to TRBJ2-1; D remains ambiguous. Germline lookup yields CDR1 GTSNPN and CDR2 SVGIG (reference sequence). The V end lost 3 bases, the J end lost 3 bases, and 9 bases lay between the germline ends. This CDR3 region has 13 residues. The CDR3 sequence is CAWSLVGYNEQFF. In nucleotides, the CDR3 is TGTGCCTGGAGCCTAGTCGGCTACAATGAGCAGTTCTTC.

In nucleotides, the CDR3 is TGCGCCAGCAGCCCCCGAGGAGGGGCAACTAATGAAAAACTGTTTTTT. Translating gives CASSPRGGATNEKLFF. The genes are TRBV4-1 and TRBJ1-4, with D maybe TRBD1 (5 bases). CDR1 is MGHRA and CDR2 is YSYEKL in the germline V gene. This CDR3 contains 16 residues. Trimming removed 4 bases at V and 0 bases at J, with 12 bases between.

The genes are TRBV2 and TRBJ2-5, with a tentative D call TRBD1 (6 bases). Near its end, the DNA agrees better with TRBJ2-7, so the J call may be wrong. The length of the CDR3 is 13 residues. Germline V gives CDR1 SNHLY, CDR2 FYNNEI. The CDR3 sequence: CASSARGSREQYF. DNA for the CDR3: TGTGCCAGCAGCGCTAGGGGGAGTCGCGAGCAGTACTTC.

This clone was seen only a few times. The rearrangement joins TRBV20-1 to TRBJ1-1; D is undetermined. The CDR3 sequence is 11 residues long. Looked up from germline, CDR1 is DFQATT and CDR2 is SNEGSKA (reference sequence). With 3 bases removed from V and 1 base from J, the gap between germline ends came to 3 bases. Written as DNA, the CDR3 is TGCAGTGCTAGCGGGAACACTGAAGCTTTCTTT. Residues: CSASGNTEAFF.

The chain recombines TRBV5-1 with TRBJ1-2, with TRBD1 matching over 7 bases. The germline V gene has CDR1 SGHRS and CDR2 YFSETQ. V was clipped by 4 bases and J by 4 bases; unmatched bases: 4. This CDR3 has 13 residues. This chain's CDR3 is CASSPGQLYGYTF. The CDR3 DNA reads as TGCGCCAGCAGCCCGGGACAGCTCTATGGCTACACCTTC. Supplemented by reference TRBV5-1 and TRBJ1-2, the full variable domain reads KAGVTQTPRYLIKTRGQQVTLSCSPISGHRSVSWYQQTPGQGLQFLFEYFSETQRNKGNFPGRFSGRQFSNSRSEMNVSTLELGDSALYLCASSPGQLYGYTFGSGTRLTVV.

The rearrangement links TRBV29-1 to TRBJ2-7; D is possibly TRBD1 or TRBD2 (6 bases each). CDR1 and CDR2 (germline): SQVTM, ANQGSEA. V was clipped by 3 bases and J by 5 bases, with 14 bases between them. The CDR3 runs 13 residues. This CDR3 reads CSVERGASDEQYF. For the CDR3, the DNA is TGCAGCGTTGAGAGGGGGGCATCCGACGAGCAGTACTTC.

The V call is TRBV28, the J call TRBJ2-7; D possibly corresponds to TRBD2 (6 bases). Trimming removed 4 bases at V and 0 bases at J, with 16 bases between. The CDR3 contains 16 residues. Germline V gene lookup returns CDR1 MDHEN and CDR2 SYDVKM. CDR3 region: CASSSAGGVPSYEQYF. CDR3 DNA sequence: TGTGCCAGCAGTTCCGCTGGCGGGGTCCCCTCCTACGAGCAGTACTTC.

This sequence joins TRBV30 and TRBJ2-7, with TRBD2 matching over 7 bases. Germline CDR1 is GTSNPN and CDR2 is SVGIG (reference sequence). The CDR3 loop spans 12 amino acids. V lost 1 base to trimming and J lost 3 bases; unmatched junction nucleotides: 0. This CDR3 is CAWSASGYEQYF. CDR3 DNA sequence: TGTGCCTGGAGTGCTAGCGGCTACGAGCAGTACTTC.

CDR3 region: CASSTLMGLAEAFF. CDR3 nucleotides: TGTGCCAGCAGCACTCTAATGGGGCTCGCTGAAGCTTTCTTT. The chain is built from TRBV28 and TRBJ1-1, with a weak D call TRBD1 (5 bases). CDR3 length equals 14 residues. Trimming stripped 6 bases from V and 6 bases from J, with 17 bases between. From germline, CDR1 is MDHEN and CDR2 SYDVKM.

This clone is a singleton in its sample. This sequence joins TRBV6-6 and TRBJ2-3; D is undetermined. The CDR3 length is 14 residues. V was cut by 8 bases and J by 4 bases, with 16 bases left in between. The germline CDR1 and CDR2 sequences are MNHNY and SVGAGI (reference sequence). The CDR3 sequence: CASAPGESPDTQYF. The CDR3 DNA is TGTGCCAGCGCACCCGGTGAATCCCCAGATACGCAGTATTTT.

The chain combines TRBV2 with TRBJ2-1; no clear D. Germline-derived CDR1 and CDR2 are SNHLY and FYNNEI. The CDR3 sequence is 13 residues long. V was shortened by 7 bases and J by 0 bases, with 7 bases between the two germline ends. This chain's CDR3 is CASTGFSYNEQFF. The CDR3 region has the DNA TGTGCCAGCACGGGCTTCTCCTACAATGAGCAGTTCTTC.

The CDR3: CASTGRRLRETQYF. CDR3 coding DNA: TGTGCCAGCACTGGTAGACGGTTGAGGGAGACCCAGTACTTC. This chain links TRBV2 with TRBJ2-5; D remains ambiguous. The CDR3 is made up of 14 amino acids. Germline V CDR1 and CDR2: SNHLY, FYNNEI. Trimming removed 7 bases from V and 5 bases from J, with 17 bases in between. The whole variable domain, filled in from reference TRBV2 and TRBJ2-5, reads EPEVTQTPSHQVTQMGQEVILRCVPISNHLYFYWYRQILGQKVEFLVSFYNNEISEKSEIFDDQFSVERPDGSNFTLKIRSTKLEDSAMYFCASTGRRLRETQYFGPGTRLLVL.

The chain employs TRBV5-1 and TRBJ2-7; 13 bases match TRBD2. Unmatched junction bases numbered 6, after V lost 4 bases and J lost 5 bases. Germline values: CDR1 SGHRS, CDR2 YFSETQ. This CDR3 has 15 residues. CDR3 protein: CASSAELAGGNEQYF. CDR3 DNA: TGCGCCAGCAGCGCGGAACTAGCGGGAGGGAACGAGCAGTACTTC.

This rearrangement joins TRBV7-8 to TRBJ1-6; tentative D call: TRBD1 (5 bases). Trimming removed 2 bases from V and 0 bases from J, with 14 bases in between. Germline V gives CDR1 SGHVS, CDR2 FQNEAQ. CDR3 length equals 18 residues. The CDR3 loop reads CASSLTGTASSYNSPLHF. Written as DNA, the CDR3 is TGTGCCAGCAGCTTAACCGGGACCGCCAGCTCCTATAATTCACCCCTCCACTTT.

This chain uses TRBV27 with TRBJ2-7; 9 bases agree with TRBD1. Germline V CDR1 and CDR2: MNHEY, SMNVEV (reference sequence). This CDR3 contains 14 residues. After removal of 4 bases from V and 3 bases from J, the junction contained 4 bases not matched to a gene. The CDR3 coding sequence is TGTGCCAGCAGTTGGGACAGGGTAGGCTACGAGCAGTACTTC. Protein product: CASSWDRVGYEQYF.

The chain recombines TRBV5-4 with TRBJ2-7; D is undetermined. The CDR3 length is 13 residues. Trimming took 0 bases from V and 5 from J, leaving 9 bases between them. CDR1 SGHNT and CDR2 YYREEE come from the germline V gene (reference sequence). Here the CDR3 DNA reads TGTGCCAGCAGCTTGGATGGTGTAGACGAGCAGTACTTC. It translates to CASSLDGVDEQYF.

The V gene is TRBV28, the J gene TRBJ2-2, with 8 bases that match TRBD1. The CDR3 loop spans 16 amino acids. Trimming cost V 2 bases and J 3 bases; bases outside gene matches: 5. Per germline, CDR1 MDHEN and CDR2 SYDVKM. The CDR3 is CASSLRQGAYTGELFF. The CDR3 DNA is TGTGCCAGCAGTTTAAGGCAGGGGGCTTACACCGGGGAGCTGTTTTTT.

This clone is medium-sized in the sample. The chain has TRBV5-5 and TRBJ2-2; 10 positions match TRBD2. The germline V gene encodes CDR1 SGHKS and CDR2 YYEKEE (reference sequence). The CDR3 is 18 amino acids. Trimming removed 1 base from V and 1 base from J; junction bases left unmatched: 7. The CDR3 DNA reads as TGTGCCAGCAGCTTGAGCCCAATAGCGGGAGGGAACACCGGGGAGCTGTTTTTT. Translated, it gives CASSLSPIAGGNTGELFF.

This clone was counted once. V and J are TRBV6-1 and TRBJ2-3; 10 bases are shared with TRBD2. Germline V gene data show CDR1 as MNHNS and CDR2 as SASEGT. V dropped 2 bases and J dropped 3; count of bases not matched to a gene: 8. This CDR3 spans 17 amino acids. CDR3 amino acids: CASSEWSGRATTDTQYF. The DNA for the CDR3 is TGTGCCAGCAGTGAATGGAGCGGGAGGGCCACGACAGATACGCAGTATTTT.